The sequence of this TCR beta chain was determined in a study of naive and memory T cell subsets. Study-level points and caveats: Over 85% of naive TCR sequences appeared only once, unlike memory subsets.

Notes on this clonotype: Its matching antigen is unknown. The junction and the germline gene differ at one end; a read error may be behind it.

An equimolar mix of two oligonucleotides served as the beta constant-region primer for TRBC1 and TRBC2. Ligated cDNA was amplified by four rounds of PCR with nested alpha and beta constant-region primers and SP2. TCRdb called the UMI-ligation and nested PCR reads again in MiXCR, with one record for every CDR3 protein. The sample lists about 150,000 distinct CDR3 sequences; over 15% were seen once. Overnight CMV lysate stimulation of fresh PBMCs defined donor CMV status by CD4+ IFNgamma. This CDR3 is built from 17 residues. Germline V gene lookup returns CDR1 GTSNPN and CDR2 SVGIG (reference sequence).

The origin of this receptor is a human donor in good health. This chain uses TRBV30 with TRBJ2-4; 11 bases align to TRBD2. The sequenced material came from naive CD4+ T cells from blood. DNA for the CDR3: TGTGCCTGGACCAAAGGACAGGGACTAGCGGACAAAACCATTCAGTACTTC. Translation gives CAWTKGQGLADKTIQYF.